A single T cell receptor beta chain is shown here with its context. Its antigen is unknown. No base quality values were provided; no much bigger clone lies one nucleotide off. The cohort comprised some 700 healthy bone marrow donors. Cohort members were all nominally healthy when sampled, although unrecorded immune exposures were likely present. The donor tested CMV seropositive, placing the donor among the 290 or so seropositive members of the cohort. Each donor provided a peripheral blood sample, and peripheral blood mononuclear cells were used for TCR beta sequencing. Genomic DNA was extracted from the blood cell samples with the Qiagen DNeasy Blood Extraction Kit. This entry comes from a study of cytomegalovirus exposure and HLA in healthy donors (TCRdb year 2017). Some background on the complete study: In an earlier analysis of 550 to 750 of the donors, approximately 300 Gb of sequence data and 120 million or so unique TCR beta sequences from roughly 200 million T cells were reported. Among some 410 genotyped donors of the cohort, an average of about 240,000 unique TCR beta nucleotide sequences were sequenced per donor, roughly a sixth of them non-productive. The number of donors typed differed by locus, with about 629-640 for A, B, C, DRB1 and DQB1, more than 500 for DQA1, over 600 for DPA1, and around 450 for DPB1. In addition to the first cohort of approximately 650 subjects, a separate validation cohort of 120 different subjects was used. About five DR-DQ haplotypes were treated as single units for association and clustering because of strong linkage in the cohort. All discovery cohort repertoires had been generated on a single sequencing platform. Donor age, sex, ethnicity and CMV serostatus were collected together with the repertoire data. An earlier analysis of some 600 of the donors applied high-throughput TCR beta sequencing to assess whether each TCR beta V gene segment acted as functional or pseudogenic. In a later analysis, previously published TCR beta repertoires from 550 to 750 donors were re-analyzed and high-resolution HLA genotyping was added so that TCR occurrence patterns could be studied. The aim of the study was to test whether cataloging public T cell receptors could identify signatures of past pathogen exposure. In the later analysis, no new phenotypic data were used to find candidate immune exposures; instead, reliance was placed on TCR beta sequences and their occurrence across donors. Around 300 gigabases of sequencing data and tens of millions of unique TCR sequences were included in an early release covering around 650 HLA-typed donors. The study combined high-throughput TCR immunosequencing, statistical association of individual TCRs with disease status, and machine learning to predict cytomegalovirus infection status. Class I and class II HLA loci were covered by the typing at four-digit resolution. Genome-wide SNP genotypes for about 60% of the roughly 670 donors were used in a later genetic analysis, which treated that subset as a discovery cohort. The genetic ancestry cluster associated with self-reported Caucasian donors included 80% to 90% of the roughly 400 genotyped donors. The T cell repertoires of 550 to 850 subjects were profiled by immunosequencing and related to cytomegalovirus serostatus. Overall study results and their limits: In vitro tests confirmed that three of the cytomegalovirus-associated TCR beta chains recognize cytomegalovirus antigens. Immune exposure information for the cohort was limited to CMV serostatus. The 87-base-pair reads could not distinguish some IMGT-functional V segments, including TRBV6-2 and TRBV6-3, so those segments were excluded. In a later analysis, around 17,000 TCR beta sequences were associated with specific HLA alleles at a false discovery rate of 0.05. It was suggested by the authors that the approach could potentially be generalized to other disease states and immunological phenotypes. Most TCR sequences were seen in very few donors, while some public TCRs were found in many individuals. Broadly in line with IMGT annotations, most TCR beta V segments showed up in productive rearrangements about 87% or about 30% of the time in an earlier analysis of around 600 of the donors. In this cohort, only TCR beta chains were sequenced, and detectable features were limited by the absence of alpha or paired-chain data. The classifier was reported to diagnose cytomegalovirus status with high specificity and sensitivity in both the original cohort and the validation cohort. A further reported finding was that TCR beta sequences accurately predicted the HLA-A and HLA-B alleles for most subjects in the first cohort. A later analysis found that TCR association rates varied across HLA loci, with DRB1 alleles showing the most associated TCRs and HLA-C alleles the fewest. According to a later genetic analysis, donors in an Asian-associated ancestry cluster had fewer N-insertions in productive TCRs than the roughly 660-donor mean. In a later analysis, HLA-associated TCR beta chains were found to be more clonally expanded and to have lower generation probabilities than equally common non-associated chains. Because HLA typing was unavailable for some donors at each locus, only the typed subset was used in association tests. Correlated functional status among segregating V segments might be attributable to linkage disequilibrium, but an unknown experimental factor could not be ruled out. A total of 164 TCR beta chains were listed by the study as associated with cytomegalovirus. The sequencing pipeline was judged likely to have produced a cluster of highly shared sequence variants as a technical artifact. A later analysis reported that several top co-occurrence clusters appeared linked to parvovirus B19, influenza, CMV and Epstein-Barr virus. A later genetic analysis associated a missense DCLRE1C variant with V-gene and J-gene trimming of TCR beta chains, and an independent cohort replicated the association. When HLA alleles, especially DR and DQ, strongly co-occurred, TCR associations were difficult to assign to individual alleles. Sequencing depth was assumed to be roughly uniform across donors in the presence/absence analyses, though that assumption may not hold. Most CMV-associated TCR beta chains appeared to be HLA-restricted in a later analysis, and the HLA associations seemed to be driven largely by CMV exposure. Because counts were too low, approximately 15 rarely observed V segments, including chromosome 9 orphons, were excluded from the earlier analysis of roughly 580 of the donors.

Its CDR3 holds 15 amino acids, cysteine through phenylalanine. Solely the CDR3 DNA is kept, with 45 bases framed from the first base. The V end gives up 2 bases and the J end 2 bases, leaving 3 bases in the junction not matched to a gene. The CDR1 and CDR2 encoded by the germline V gene are MGHRA and YSYEKL. Preparation of the library involved the immunoSEQ multiplex PCR assay. For the multiplex PCR, a mixture combining 60 forward primers for TCR Vbeta segments and 13 reverse primers for TCR Jbeta segments was used. Amplification of the CDR3 region of rearranged TCR beta genes was performed with a multiplex PCR assay on genomic DNA. The amplified TCR beta libraries were sequenced on the Illumina HiSeq System as 87-base-pair reads. The paper's data handling went like this. A later analysis tallied 80 million to 95 million unique TCR beta chains across the 660 or so repertoires, and some 10 million of those chains were shared by two or more donors. Raw reads were error-corrected and collapsed into unique sequences with a nearest-neighbor algorithm that merged closely related sequences to remove PCR and sequencing errors. V, D and J gene segments were assigned by aligning CDR3 sequences to IMGT reference sequences. For a sequence to be retained, at least a six-nucleotide match to both a V gene segment and a J gene segment was required. A rearrangement counted as productive if the CDR3 had no stop codons and remained in frame with V and J, and every other rearrangement counted as non-productive. Following IMGT convention, CDR3 was defined as the stretch from the second conserved V-encoded cysteine to the conserved J-encoded phenylalanine. The earlier analysis of fewer than 750 of the donors excluded sequences that lacked an unambiguous match to a single V gene segment. An earlier analysis of approximately 590 of the donors called V segments functional above 56.7% productive rearrangements and segregating when the between-donor standard deviation exceeded 5%. To diagnose cytomegalovirus status from the catalog of TCR beta chain sequences, a statistical classification framework was built. In a later analysis, V and J genes were assigned by comparing TCR nucleotide sequences against IMGT/GENE-DB human TR gene sequences. Using the TCRdist pipeline, a later analysis assigned CDR3 sequences along with most-parsimonious VDJ recombination scenarios. In a later analysis, every TCR beta chain was defined by the combination of its CDR3 amino acid sequence and its V-gene family, and reads without a unique V-gene family were dropped. As a way to deal with suspected cross-contamination and a sequencing artifact, a later analysis dropped 450 to 600 nucleotide sequences that were highly shared and had low generation probability. For each public chain, a later analysis derived a clonal expansion index from normalized ranks of inferred template counts within each repertoire. A later analysis computed generation probabilities with a VDJ recombination model fitted to out-of-frame rearrangements, and checked the results against IGoR. A later analysis scored TCR-TCR, TCR-HLA and TCR-CMV co-occurrence with hypergeometric tests, applying a repertoire-size bias correction to TCR pairs. In a later analysis, false discovery rates were estimated by permuting HLA or CMV assignments 20 times. In a later analysis, co-occurring TCRs were grouped using DBSCAN, with TCRdist sequence similarity added in when clustering inside HLA-allele-positive subsets. Repertoires with fewer than 30,000 or more than 120,000 public chains were left out of co-occurrence clustering, as were about 5 repertoires with anomalous nucleotide sharing. TCRdb limited this immuneACCESS table to in-frame rearrangements with V and J called. A share of clones is missing; checked studies link under half to unresolved V genes, and the rest is unexplained. V and J calls and clone size are given by that table; D and trimming were obtained from the DNA. A total of about 71,000 clones appear in this sample, roughly 67% of them only once. The ten largest clones add up to 6.5% to 8% of the sample.

Sequencing used PBMCs. The receptor comes from a man aged 35 to 55 in good health and CMV-seropositive. The rearranged chain carries TRBV4-1 and TRBJ1-5; 7 middle bases align to TRBD1. The nucleotide sequence reads TGCGCCAGCAGCCAATGGACAGGCGGCAATCAGCCCCAGCATTTT. Translation gives CASSQWTGGNQPQHF.